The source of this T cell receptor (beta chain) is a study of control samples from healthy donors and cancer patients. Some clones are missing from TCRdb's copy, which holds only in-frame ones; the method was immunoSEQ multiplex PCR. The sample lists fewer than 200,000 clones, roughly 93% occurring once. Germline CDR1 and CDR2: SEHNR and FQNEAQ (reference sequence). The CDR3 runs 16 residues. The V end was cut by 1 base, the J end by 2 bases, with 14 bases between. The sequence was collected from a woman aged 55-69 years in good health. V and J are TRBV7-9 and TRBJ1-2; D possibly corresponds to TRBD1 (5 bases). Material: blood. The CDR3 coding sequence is TGTGCCAGCAGCTTAGTTGAGGGGCAGGGAAACTATGGCTACACCTTC. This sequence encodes CASSLVEGQGNYGYTF. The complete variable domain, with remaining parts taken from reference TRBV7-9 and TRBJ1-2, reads DTGVSQNPRHKITKRGQNVTFRCDPISEHNRLYWYRQTLGQGPEFLTYFQNEAQLEKSRLLSDRFSAERPKGSFSTLEIQRTEQGDSAMYLCASSLVEGQGNYGYTFGSGTRLTVV.